This TCR beta chain was captured in a study of neoadjuvant anti-PD-1 for oral cavity cancer. The time point was: after neoadjuvant nivolumab, at surgical resection. Profiling relied on immunoSEQ multiplex PCR, and the TCRdb table lists in-frame clones only, not all of them. The table shows some 70,000 clones, with approximately 85% occurring only once. Study observations and caveats: Each response group had just a few patients in TCR analyses. Pretreatment Treg/Th17 ratio correlated inversely with post-treatment tumor clonality.

Remarks on this clone: Its target is unknown.

The trim removed 1 base at V and 1 base at J, leaving 0 bases unmatched. This CDR3 spans 14 amino acids. Per the germline V gene, CDR1 is SGHDT and CDR2 is YYEEEE. The material was PBMCs, obtained after nivolumab (anti-PD-1) treatment. This chain connects TRBV5-6 to TRBJ2-7; 9 bases line up with TRBD2. The origin of this receptor is a person between 40 and 85 years old with oral cavity squamous cell carcinoma. The CDR3 is CASSLLAGSYEQYF. The DNA of the CDR3 is TGTGCCAGCAGCTTGCTAGCGGGATCCTACGAGCAGTACTTC. Drawing the rest from reference TRBV5-6 and TRBJ2-7, the complete variable domain is DAGVTQSPTHLIKTRGQQVTLRCSPKSGHDTVSWYQQALGQGPQFIFQYYEEEERQRGNFPDRFSGHQFPNYSSELNVNALLLGDSALYLCASSLLAGSYEQYFGPGTRLTVT.